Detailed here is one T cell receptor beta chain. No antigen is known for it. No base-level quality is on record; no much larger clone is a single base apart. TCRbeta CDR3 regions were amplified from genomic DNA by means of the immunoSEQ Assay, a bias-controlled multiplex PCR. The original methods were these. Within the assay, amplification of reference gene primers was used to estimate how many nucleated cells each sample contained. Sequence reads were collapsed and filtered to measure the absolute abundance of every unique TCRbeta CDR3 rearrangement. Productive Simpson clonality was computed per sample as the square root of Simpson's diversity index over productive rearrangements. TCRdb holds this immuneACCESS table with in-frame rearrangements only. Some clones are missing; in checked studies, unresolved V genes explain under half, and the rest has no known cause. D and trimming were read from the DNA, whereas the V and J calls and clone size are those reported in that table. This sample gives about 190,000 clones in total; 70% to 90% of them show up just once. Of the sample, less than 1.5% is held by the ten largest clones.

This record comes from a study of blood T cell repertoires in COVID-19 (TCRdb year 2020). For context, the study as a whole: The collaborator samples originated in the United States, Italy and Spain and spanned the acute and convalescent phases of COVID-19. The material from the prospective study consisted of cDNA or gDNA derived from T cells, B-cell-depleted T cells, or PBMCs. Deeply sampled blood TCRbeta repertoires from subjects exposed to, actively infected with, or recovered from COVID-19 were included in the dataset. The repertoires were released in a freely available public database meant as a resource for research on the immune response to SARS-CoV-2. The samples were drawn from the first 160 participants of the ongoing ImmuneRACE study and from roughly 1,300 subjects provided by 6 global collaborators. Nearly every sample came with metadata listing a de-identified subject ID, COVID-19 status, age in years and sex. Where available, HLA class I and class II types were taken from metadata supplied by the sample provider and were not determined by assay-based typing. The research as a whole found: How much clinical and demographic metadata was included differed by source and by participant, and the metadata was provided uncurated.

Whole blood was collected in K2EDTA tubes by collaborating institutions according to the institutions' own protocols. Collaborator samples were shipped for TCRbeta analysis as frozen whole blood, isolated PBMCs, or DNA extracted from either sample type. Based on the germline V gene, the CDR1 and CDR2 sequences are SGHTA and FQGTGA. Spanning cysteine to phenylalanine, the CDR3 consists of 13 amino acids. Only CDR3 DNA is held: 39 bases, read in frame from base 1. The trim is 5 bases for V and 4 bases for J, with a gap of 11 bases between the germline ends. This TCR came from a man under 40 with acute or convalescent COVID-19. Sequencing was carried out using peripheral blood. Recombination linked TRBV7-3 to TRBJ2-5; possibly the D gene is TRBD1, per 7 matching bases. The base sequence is TGTGCCAGCAGCCCCCAGGGGGGAGAGACCCAGTACTTC. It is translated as CASSPQGGETQYF.